Listed here is a single T cell receptor (beta chain). The antigen remains undetermined. The data are from a study of graft-versus-host responses after intestinal transplantation. The wider study: Among the recipients, transplants were multivisceral, liver-intestinal, or isolated intestinal. Study observations and caveats: Allografts from individuals with graft-donor T cell macrochimerism displayed high graft-versus-host to host-versus-graft clonal ratios. Early post-transplant declines in HvG were associated with peak levels of circulating GvH clones. Analysis identified GvH clones in recipient marrow, with some appearing first in ileum or blood.

This CDR3 contains 17 residues. Trimming cost V 4 bases and J 2 bases; bases outside gene matches: 6. Germline-derived CDR1 and CDR2 are MGHRA and YSYEKL. The protocol was immunoSEQ multiplex PCR, while the TCRdb copy is restricted to in-frame clones and leaves out a portion. Of 90,000 to 95,000 clones in the sample, around 93% are singletons; the top ten hold 0.45% to 0.55%. The V and J genes are TRBV4-1 and TRBJ2-5, with 14 bases identical to TRBD2. The sequence came from a human donor who received an intestinal transplant. Material: unstimulated CD8+ T cells sorted from spleen or lymph node cells, obtained before intestinal transplant. In nucleotides, the CDR3 is TGCGCCAGCAGCCCAGGGGGACTAGCGGGGGATCAAGAGACCCAGTACTTC. This encodes CASSPGGLAGDQETQYF.